This T cell receptor (beta chain) was observed in a study of blood T cell repertoires in COVID-19. Study-level background: PBMCs, B-cell-depleted T cells, or T cells were the source of the cDNA or gDNA that made up the material.

CDR1 is LNHDA, CDR2 SQIVND, per germline (reference sequence). The V and J ends lost 6 bases and 1 base, in that order; junction bases with no gene match: 4. The CDR3 consists of 14 residues. Study processing details: The assay estimated nucleated cells by amplifying reference gene primers. Libraries were prepared by immunoSEQ multiplex PCR; TCRdb keeps only in-frame clonotypes and omits some of them. That table supplies the V and J calls and clone size; D and trimming were determined from the DNA. The repertoire holds fewer than 200,000 clones, with 75% to 90% as singletons. The source of this sequence is a woman aged 55-70 years with acute or convalescent COVID-19. The genes are TRBV19 and TRBJ2-3; 7 bases are a match to TRBD2. Input material: peripheral blood. In DNA, the CDR3 is TGTGCCAGTAGCAAGGGAGGGGGCACAGATACGCAGTATTTT. Translated, it gives CASSKGGGTDTQYF.